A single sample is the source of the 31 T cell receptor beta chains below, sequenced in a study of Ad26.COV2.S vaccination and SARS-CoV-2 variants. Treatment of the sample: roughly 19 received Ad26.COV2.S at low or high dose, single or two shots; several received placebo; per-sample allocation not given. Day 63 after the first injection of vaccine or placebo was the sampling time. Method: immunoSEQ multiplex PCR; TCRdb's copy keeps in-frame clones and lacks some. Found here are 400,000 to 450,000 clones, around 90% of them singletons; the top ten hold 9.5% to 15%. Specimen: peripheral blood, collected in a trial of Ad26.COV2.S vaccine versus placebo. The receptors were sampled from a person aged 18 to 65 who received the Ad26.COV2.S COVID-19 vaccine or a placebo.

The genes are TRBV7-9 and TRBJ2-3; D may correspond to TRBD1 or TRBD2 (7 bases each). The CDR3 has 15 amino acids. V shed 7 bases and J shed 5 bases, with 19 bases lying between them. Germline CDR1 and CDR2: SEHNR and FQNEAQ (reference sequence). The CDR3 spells CASTRGGDRLDTQYF. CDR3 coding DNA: TGTGCCAGCACCAGGGGGGGAGACAGGCTAGATACGCAGTATTTT.

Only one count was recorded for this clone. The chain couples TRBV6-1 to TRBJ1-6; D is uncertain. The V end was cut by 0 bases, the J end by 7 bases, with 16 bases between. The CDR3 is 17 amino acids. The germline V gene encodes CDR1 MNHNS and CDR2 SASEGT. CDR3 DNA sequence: TGTGCCAGCAGTGAAGCGCCTTTTGACGGAGAAAATTCACCCCTCCACTTT. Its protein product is CASSEAPFDGENSPLHF.

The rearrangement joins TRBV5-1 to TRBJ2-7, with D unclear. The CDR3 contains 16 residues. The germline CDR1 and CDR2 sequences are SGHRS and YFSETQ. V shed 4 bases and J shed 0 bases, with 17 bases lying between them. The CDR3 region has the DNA TGCGCCAGCAGCCCAGTCCTGGCTGGGGACTCCTACGAGCAGTACTTC. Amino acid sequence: CASSPVLAGDSYEQYF. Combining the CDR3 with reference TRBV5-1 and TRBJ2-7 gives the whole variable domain KAGVTQTPRYLIKTRGQQVTLSCSPISGHRSVSWYQQTPGQGLQFLFEYFSETQRNKGNFPGRFSGRQFSNSRSEMNVSTLELGDSALYLCASSPVLAGDSYEQYFGPGTRLTVT.

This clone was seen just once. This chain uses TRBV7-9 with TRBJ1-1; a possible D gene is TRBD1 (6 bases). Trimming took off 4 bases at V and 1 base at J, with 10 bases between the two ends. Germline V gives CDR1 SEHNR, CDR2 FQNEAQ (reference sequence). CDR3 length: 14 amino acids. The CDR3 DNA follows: TGTGCCAGCAGCTACGGACAGTGGAACACTGAAGCTTTCTTT. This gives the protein CASSYGQWNTEAFF.

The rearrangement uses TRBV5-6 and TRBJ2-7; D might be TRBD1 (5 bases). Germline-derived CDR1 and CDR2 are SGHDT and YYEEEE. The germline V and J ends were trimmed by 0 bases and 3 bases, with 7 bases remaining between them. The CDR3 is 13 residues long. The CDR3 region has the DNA TGTGCCAGCAGCTTGGACAGGAACTACGAGCAGTACTTC. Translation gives CASSLDRNYEQYF.

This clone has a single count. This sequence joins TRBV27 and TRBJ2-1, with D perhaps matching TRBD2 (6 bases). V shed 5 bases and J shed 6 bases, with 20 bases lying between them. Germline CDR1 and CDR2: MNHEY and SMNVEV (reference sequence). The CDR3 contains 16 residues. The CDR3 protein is CASSPSSLAARNEQFF. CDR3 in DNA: TGTGCCAGCAGTCCCTCCTCACTAGCTGCTCGCAATGAGCAGTTCTTC.

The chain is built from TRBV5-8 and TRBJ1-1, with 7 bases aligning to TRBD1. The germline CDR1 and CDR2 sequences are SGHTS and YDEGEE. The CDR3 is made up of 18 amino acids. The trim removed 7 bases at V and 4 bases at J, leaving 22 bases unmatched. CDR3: CASRYLYGQQGYGTEAFF. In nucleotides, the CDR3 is TGTGCCAGCCGTTACCTTTATGGTCAACAGGGGTACGGCACTGAAGCTTTCTTT.

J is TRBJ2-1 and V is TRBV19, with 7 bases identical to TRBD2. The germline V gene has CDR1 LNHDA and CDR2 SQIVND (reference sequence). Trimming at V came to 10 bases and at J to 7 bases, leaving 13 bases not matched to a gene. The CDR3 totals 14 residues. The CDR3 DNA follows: TGTGCCACCCGGGTTATAGCGGGTGGTAATGAGCAGTTCTTC. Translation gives CATRVIAGGNEQFF.

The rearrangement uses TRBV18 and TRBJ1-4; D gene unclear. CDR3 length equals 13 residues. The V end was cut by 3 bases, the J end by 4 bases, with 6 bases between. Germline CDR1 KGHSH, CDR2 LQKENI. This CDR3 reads CASSPTVNEKLFF. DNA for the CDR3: TGTGCCAGCTCACCGACGGTTAATGAAAAACTGTTTTTT. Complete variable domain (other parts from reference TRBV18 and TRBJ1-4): NAGVMQNPRHLVRRRGQEARLRCSPMKGHSHVYWYRQLPEEGLKFMVYLQKENIIDESGMPKERFSAEFPKEGPSILRIQQVVRGDSAAYFCASSPTVNEKLFFGSGTQLSVL.

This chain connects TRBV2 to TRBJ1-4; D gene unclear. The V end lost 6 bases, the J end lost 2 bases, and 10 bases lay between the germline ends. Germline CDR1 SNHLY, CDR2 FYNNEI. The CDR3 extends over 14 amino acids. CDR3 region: CASSQQRTNEKLFF. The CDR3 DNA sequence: TGTGCCAGCAGCCAACAGCGGACTAATGAAAAACTGTTTTTT.

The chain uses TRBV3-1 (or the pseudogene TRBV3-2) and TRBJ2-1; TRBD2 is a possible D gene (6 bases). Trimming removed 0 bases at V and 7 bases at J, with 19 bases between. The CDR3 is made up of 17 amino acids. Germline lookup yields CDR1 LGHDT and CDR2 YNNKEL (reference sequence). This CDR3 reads CASSQDGHRAGGNEQFF. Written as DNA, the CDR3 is TGTGCCAGCAGCCAAGATGGGCATCGGGCCGGGGGAAATGAGCAGTTCTTC.

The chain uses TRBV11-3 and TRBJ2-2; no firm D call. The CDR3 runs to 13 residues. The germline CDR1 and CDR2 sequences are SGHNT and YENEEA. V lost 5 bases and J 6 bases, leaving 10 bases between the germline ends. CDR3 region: CASSPTGAGELFF. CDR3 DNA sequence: TGTGCCAGCAGCCCGACTGGGGCCGGGGAGCTGTTTTTT.

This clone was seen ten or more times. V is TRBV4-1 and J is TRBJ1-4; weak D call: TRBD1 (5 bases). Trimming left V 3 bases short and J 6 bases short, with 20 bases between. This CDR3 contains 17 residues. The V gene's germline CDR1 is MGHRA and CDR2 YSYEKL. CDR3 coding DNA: TGCGCCAGCAGCCACTACTGGGAACAGGACCTTTATGAAAAACTGTTTTTT. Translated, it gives CASSHYWEQDLYEKLFF.

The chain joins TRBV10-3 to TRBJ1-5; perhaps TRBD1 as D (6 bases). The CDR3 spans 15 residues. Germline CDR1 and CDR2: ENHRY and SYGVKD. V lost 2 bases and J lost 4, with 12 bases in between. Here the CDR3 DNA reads TGTGCCATCAGTGAGAATCAAGGGGGGAATCAGCCCCAGCATTTT. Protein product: CAISENQGGNQPQHF.

The CDR3 sequence: CASSPRGAGGSNQPQHF. The CDR3 region has the DNA TGTGCCAGCAGCCCCCGTGGGGCAGGGGGCAGCAATCAGCCCCAGCATTTT. The V and J genes are TRBV7-8 and TRBJ1-5; 8 bases are a match to TRBD1. V shed 5 bases and J 1 base; nucleotides not matched to a gene: 10. CDR1 and CDR2 (germline): SGHVS, FQNEAQ. CDR3 length equals 17 residues. The full variable domain, its missing parts supplied by reference TRBV7-8 and TRBJ1-5, is GAGVSQSPRYKVAKRGQDVALRCDPISGHVSLFWYQQALGQGPEFLTYFQNEAQLDKSGLPSDRFFAERPEGSVSTLKIQRTQQEDSAVYLCASSPRGAGGSNQPQHFGDGTRLSIL.

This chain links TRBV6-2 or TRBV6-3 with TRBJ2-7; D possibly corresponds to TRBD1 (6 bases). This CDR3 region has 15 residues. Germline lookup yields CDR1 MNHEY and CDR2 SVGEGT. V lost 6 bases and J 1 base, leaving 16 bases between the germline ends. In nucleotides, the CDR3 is TGTGCCAGCAGCCAACCACAGGGCCCTTCCTACGAGCAGTACTTC. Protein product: CASSQPQGPSYEQYF.

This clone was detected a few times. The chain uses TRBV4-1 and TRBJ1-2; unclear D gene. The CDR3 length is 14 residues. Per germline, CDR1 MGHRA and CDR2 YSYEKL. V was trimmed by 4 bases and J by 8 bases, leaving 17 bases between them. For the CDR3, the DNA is TGCGCCAGCAGCCGCTCGTCCCTTACTCCCGGCTACACCTTC. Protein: CASSRSSLTPGYTF.

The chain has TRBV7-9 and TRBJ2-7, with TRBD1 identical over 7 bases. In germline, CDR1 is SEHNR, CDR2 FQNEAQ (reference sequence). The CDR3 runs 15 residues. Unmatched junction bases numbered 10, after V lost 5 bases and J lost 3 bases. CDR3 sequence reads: CASSTVTGVIYEQYF. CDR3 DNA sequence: TGTGCCAGCAGCACCGTAACAGGGGTCATCTACGAGCAGTACTTC.

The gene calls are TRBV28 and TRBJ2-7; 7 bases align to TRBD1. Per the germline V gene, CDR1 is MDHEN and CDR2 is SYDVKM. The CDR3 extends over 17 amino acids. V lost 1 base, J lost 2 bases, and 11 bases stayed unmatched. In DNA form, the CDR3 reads TGTGCCAGCAGTTTATCCTCATACCGGACAGGAGCCTACGAGCAGTACTTC. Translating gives CASSLSSYRTGAYEQYF.

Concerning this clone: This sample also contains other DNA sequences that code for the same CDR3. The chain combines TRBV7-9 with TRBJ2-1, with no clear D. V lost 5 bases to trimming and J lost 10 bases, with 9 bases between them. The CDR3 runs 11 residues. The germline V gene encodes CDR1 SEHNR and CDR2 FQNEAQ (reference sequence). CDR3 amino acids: CASSLDREQFF. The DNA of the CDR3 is TGTGCCAGCAGCCTCGATAGGGAGCAGTTCTTC.

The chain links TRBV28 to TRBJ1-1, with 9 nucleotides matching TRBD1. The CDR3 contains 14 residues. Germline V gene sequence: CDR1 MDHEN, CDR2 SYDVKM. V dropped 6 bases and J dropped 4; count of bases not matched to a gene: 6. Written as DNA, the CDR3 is TGTGCCAGCAGACCGACAGGGGGTGGCACTGAAGCTTTCTTT. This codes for CASRPTGGGTEAFF.

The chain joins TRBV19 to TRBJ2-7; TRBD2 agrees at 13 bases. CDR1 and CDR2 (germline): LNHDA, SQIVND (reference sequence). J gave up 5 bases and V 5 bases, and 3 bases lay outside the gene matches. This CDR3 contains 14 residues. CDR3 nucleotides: TGTGCCAGTAGTCCCGGGACTAGCGGGGACGAGCAGTACTTC. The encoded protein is CASSPGTSGDEQYF.

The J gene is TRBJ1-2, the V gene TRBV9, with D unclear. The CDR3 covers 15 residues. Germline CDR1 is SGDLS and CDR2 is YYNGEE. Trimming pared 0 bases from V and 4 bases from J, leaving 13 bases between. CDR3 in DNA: TGTGCCAGCAGCGTAGCGGCAGGCGAAACCTATGGCTACACCTTC. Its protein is CASSVAAGETYGYTF.

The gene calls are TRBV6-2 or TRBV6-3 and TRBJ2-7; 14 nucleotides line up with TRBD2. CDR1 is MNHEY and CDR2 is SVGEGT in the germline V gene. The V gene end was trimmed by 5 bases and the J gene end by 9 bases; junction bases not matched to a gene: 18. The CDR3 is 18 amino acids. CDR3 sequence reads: CASSAGTSGSLGLSLQYF. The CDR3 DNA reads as TGTGCCAGCAGTGCGGGGACTAGCGGGAGCTTGGGGCTATCGTTGCAGTACTTC.

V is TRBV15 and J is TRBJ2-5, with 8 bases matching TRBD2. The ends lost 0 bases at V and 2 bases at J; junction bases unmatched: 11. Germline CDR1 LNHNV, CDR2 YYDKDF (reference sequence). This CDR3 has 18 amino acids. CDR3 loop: CATSRDQPRLALQETQYF. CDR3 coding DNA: TGTGCCACCAGCAGAGATCAACCTCGACTAGCGCTACAAGAGACCCAGTACTTC. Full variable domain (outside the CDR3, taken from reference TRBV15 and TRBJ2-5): DAMVIQNPRYQVTQFGKPVTLSCSQTLNHNVMYWYQQKSSQAPKLLFHYYDKDFNNEADTPDNFQSRRPNTSFCFLDIRSPGLGDTAMYLCATSRDQPRLALQETQYFGPGTRLLVL.

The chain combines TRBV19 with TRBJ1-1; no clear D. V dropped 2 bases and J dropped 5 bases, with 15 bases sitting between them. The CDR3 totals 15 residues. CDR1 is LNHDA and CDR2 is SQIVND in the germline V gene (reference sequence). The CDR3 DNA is TGTGCCAGTAGTATAAGCGCGGGTCGGGTAACTGAAGCTTTCTTT. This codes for CASSISAGRVTEAFF. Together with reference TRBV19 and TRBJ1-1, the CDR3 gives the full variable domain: DGGITQSPKYLFRKEGQNVTLSCEQNLNHDAMYWYRQDPGQGLRLIYYSQIVNDFQKGDIAEGYSVSREKKESFPLTVTSAQKNPTAFYLCASSISAGRVTEAFFGQGTRLTVV.

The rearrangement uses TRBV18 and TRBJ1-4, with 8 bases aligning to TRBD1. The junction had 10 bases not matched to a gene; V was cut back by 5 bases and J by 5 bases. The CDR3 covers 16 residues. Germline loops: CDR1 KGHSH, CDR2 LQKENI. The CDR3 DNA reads TGTGCCAGCTCATCTTTGACAGGGGAGAGGAATGAAAAACTGTTTTTT. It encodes CASSSLTGERNEKLFF. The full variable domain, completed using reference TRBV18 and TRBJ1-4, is NAGVMQNPRHLVRRRGQEARLRCSPMKGHSHVYWYRQLPEEGLKFMVYLQKENIIDESGMPKERFSAEFPKEGPSILRIQQVVRGDSAAYFCASSSLTGERNEKLFFGSGTQLSVL.

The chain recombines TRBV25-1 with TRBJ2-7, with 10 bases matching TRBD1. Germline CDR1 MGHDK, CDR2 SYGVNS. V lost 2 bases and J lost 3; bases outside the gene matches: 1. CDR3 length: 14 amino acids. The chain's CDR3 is CASSERDRGYEQYF. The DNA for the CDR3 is TGTGCCAGCAGTGAACGGGACAGGGGCTACGAGCAGTACTTC.

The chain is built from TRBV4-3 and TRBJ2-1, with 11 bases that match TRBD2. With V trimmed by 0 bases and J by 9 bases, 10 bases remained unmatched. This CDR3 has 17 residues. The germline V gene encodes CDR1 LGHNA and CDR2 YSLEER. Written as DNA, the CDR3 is TGCGCCAGCAGCCAAGATGTCACTAGCGGGAGTGGGAGTGAGCAGTTCTTC. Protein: CASSQDVTSGSGSEQFF.

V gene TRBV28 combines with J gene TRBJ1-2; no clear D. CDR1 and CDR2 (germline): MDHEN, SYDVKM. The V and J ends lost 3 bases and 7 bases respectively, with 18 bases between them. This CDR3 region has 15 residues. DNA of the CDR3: TGTGCCAGCAGTTTTAGGATCGGACTCATTGGTGGCTACACCTTC. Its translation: CASSFRIGLIGGYTF.

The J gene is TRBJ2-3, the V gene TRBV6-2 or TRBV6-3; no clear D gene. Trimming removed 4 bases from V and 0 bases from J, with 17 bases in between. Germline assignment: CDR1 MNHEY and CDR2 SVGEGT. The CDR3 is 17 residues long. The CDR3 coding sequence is TGTGCCAGCAGTTCACTACATCAAGCTTCTAGCACAGATACGCAGTATTTT. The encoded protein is CASSSLHQASSTDTQYF.